This T cell receptor (beta chain) is from a study of OX40 agonist ivuxolimab in advanced cancers. Notes on the study in general: On average, CD8+ T cells had more expanded clones than CD4+. Doses of 0.1 to 3.0 mg/kg were accompanied by clonal expansion of CD4+ and CD8+ blood T cells by week 6.

Concerning this clone: Its antigen is unknown.

CDR1 is SGHDN and CDR2 is FVKESK in the germline V gene. This CDR3 region has 16 residues. V was cut by 1 base and J by 3 bases, with 16 bases left in between. Data came from immunoSEQ multiplex PCR; TCRdb stores just in-frame clones and leaves some out. This sample has tens of thousands of clones, with around 90% found just once. Excluded were patients having autoimmune disease history or systemic immunosuppression. This TCR derives from an adult with an advanced solid tumor such as melanoma, head and neck, liver or kidney cancer. The sequencing used CD4+ or CD8+ T cells sorted from blood, collected in a trial of the OX40 agonist ivuxolimab. This chain links TRBV14 with TRBJ2-7; D is tentatively TRBD1 or TRBD2 (5 bases each). CDR3 sequence reads: CASSQVQRPGHYEQYF. In nucleotides, the CDR3 is TGTGCCAGCAGCCAAGTGCAGCGCCCGGGGCACTACGAGCAGTACTTC.